This is a list of T cell receptor beta chains from one sample in a study of regulatory T cells in long-lasting Graves disease. In TCRdb, the multiplex PCR reads were re-called with MiXCR into one record per CDR3 protein. The data show roughly 470,000 distinct CDR3 sequences, 20% seen once. Specimen: peripheral blood mononuclear cells (PBMCs), collected when the disease was refractory, from a patient treated with antithyroid drugs. The receptors were gathered from a female donor with Graves disease. The CDR3 runs from the conserved cysteine through the conserved F or W. A D gene is named only where the DNA matches it firmly. For some rows the clone size is stated as once, few or many, or as a class when expanded; others skip it.

J gene	clone size	V gene	D gene	CDR3 DNA	CDR3 protein
TRBJ1-1	many	TRBV12-3/TRBV12-4	NA	TGTGCCAGCAGTTCGGGACGGTTAAACACTGAAGCTTTCTTT	CASSSGRLNTEAFF
TRBJ1-1	many	TRBV7-8	NA	TGTGCCAGCAGCTTAGGGAAGGGAATGAACACTGAAGCTTTCTTT	CASSLGKGMNTEAFF
TRBJ1-1	many	TRBV11-2	NA	TGTGCCAGCAGCTACGACCTATCTCCTGAGGCTTTCTTT	CASSYDLSPEAFF
TRBJ1-5	few	TRBV7-9	NA	TGTGCCAGCAGCTTGGGGACTCAGCCCCAGCATTTT	CASSLGTQPQHF
TRBJ2-5	NA	TRBV4-1	TRBD2	TGCGCCAGCAGACAGCGGGAGGGCCAAGAGACCCAGTACTTC	CASRQREGQETQYF
TRBJ2-7	many	TRBV6-2/TRBV6-3	TRBD2	TGTGCCAGCAGTTACGCGGGAGAGTACGAGCAGTACTTC	CASSYAGEYEQYF
TRBJ1-5	few	TRBV28	TRBD1	TGTGCCAGCAGTCCTACCCCGACAGGGTATAGCAATCAGCCCCAGCATTTT	CASSPTPTGYSNQPQHF
TRBJ2-4	NA	TRBV20-1	NA	TGCAGTGCTAGAGATAAAAGCTTCGCTAGACTAGCCAAAAACATTCAGTACTTC	CSARDKSFARLAKNIQYF
TRBJ1-2	many	TRBV7-8	TRBD1	TGTGCCAGCAGCACAAGGACAGGGCTCGACTATGGCTACACCTTC	CASSTRTGLDYGYTF
TRBJ1-6	NA	TRBV20-1	NA	TGCAGTGCTCCTGGCGGGGGAAATTCACCCCTCCACTTT	CSAPGGGNSPLHF
TRBJ2-7	few	TRBV11-2	TRBD1	TGTGCCAGCAGCTTGGGGTGGGGGACAGGGGGCTACGAGCAGTACTTC	CASSLGWGTGGYEQYF
TRBJ1-1	many	TRBV30	TRBD1	TGTGCCTGGATATCACAGGGGGCAATGAACACTGAAGCTTTCTTT	CAWISQGAMNTEAFF
TRBJ1-1	few	TRBV20-1	TRBD1	TGCAGTGCTAGCCGGACAGGGATGAACACTGAAGCTTTCTTT	CSASRTGMNTEAFF
TRBJ2-5	few	TRBV27	NA	TGTGCCAGCAGGGAATACAACCAGCGCGAGACCCAGTACTTC	CASREYNQRETQYF
TRBJ2-5	few	TRBV7-9	NA	TGTGCCAGCAGCCCCTCAGCACTCGTAGGGACCCAGTACTTC	CASSPSALVGTQYF
TRBJ2-1	NA	TRBV28	NA	TGTGCCAGCAGTTGGACGTTTGGAAATGAGCAGTTCTTC	CASSWTFGNEQFF
TRBJ1-1	once	TRBV5-1	NA	TGCGCCGACGACATCCACCAAGCTTTCTTT	CADDIHQAFF
TRBJ1-5	many	TRBV7-2	TRBD1	TGTGCCAGCAGCTTGGAGGCAGGGGGTAATCAGCCCCAGCATTTT	CASSLEAGGNQPQHF
TRBJ2-7	many	TRBV5-1	TRBD2	TGCGCCAGCAGCTTGACGGGAGGGCTTTACGAGCAGTACTTC	CASSLTGGLYEQYF
TRBJ2-7	few	TRBV9	NA	TGTGCCAGCAGCGTAGCTACTGGCGGAGCATCCTACGAGCAGTACTTC	CASSVATGGASYEQYF
TRBJ1-2	few	TRBV5-5	NA	TGTGCCAGCAGCTTGGTGGAGACTAACTGGGATGGCTACACCTTC	CASSLVETNWDGYTF
TRBJ1-2	many	TRBV2	NA	TGTGCCAGCAGTGAAGAGAACACTTTTGAGTATGGCTACACCTTC	CASSEENTFEYGYTF
TRBJ1-6	NA	TRBV28	NA	TGTGCCAGCAGTCTCTTCAGGGGCGCGTATAATTCACCCCTCCACTTT	CASSLFRGAYNSPLHF
TRBJ2-2	many	TRBV6-2/TRBV6-3	NA	TGTGCCAGCAGTCCGGGTGGCGGGGAGCTGTTTTTT	CASSPGGGELFF
TRBJ2-1	NA	TRBV10-3	NA	TGTGCCATCAGTGAGCCGGCCTTCAGGGATGAGCAGTTCTTC	CAISEPAFRDEQFF
TRBJ2-7	few	TRBV6-9	NA	TGTGCCAGCAGTTACCTCCCCAGGGTGGCGTCCGAGCAGTACTTC	CASSYLPRVASEQYF
TRBJ2-7	NA	TRBV6-5	TRBD2	TGTGCCAGCAGTTACTCAGGAGTAGCGGGACCCCACGAGCAGTACTTC	CASSYSGVAGPHEQYF
TRBJ1-2	NA	TRBV9	TRBD1	TGTGCCAGCAGCGTCTCCGGGACAGGGGTAGACTATGGCTACACCTTC	CASSVSGTGVDYGYTF
TRBJ2-5	NA	TRBV4-2	NA	TGTGCCAGCAGCCAAGGACTAGTGGAGACCCAGTACTTC	CASSQGLVETQYF
TRBJ1-3	few	TRBV13	TRBD1	TGTGCCAGCAGCTCTGGGACAGGCTCTGGAAACACCATATATTTT	CASSSGTGSGNTIYF
TRBJ1-5	many	TRBV28	NA	TGTGCCAGCAATCTACGGACCTTCAATCAGCCCCAGCATTTT	CASNLRTFNQPQHF
TRBJ2-7	few	TRBV9	TRBD1	TGTGCCAGCAGCCCCGACGGGACAGGGGGCCCCTACGAGCAGTACTTC	CASSPDGTGGPYEQYF
TRBJ2-2	NA	TRBV9	NA	TGTGCCAGCAGCGTAGATTGGAGTCCCACCGGGGAGCTGTTTTTT	CASSVDWSPTGELFF
TRBJ2-7	NA	TRBV3-1	NA	TGTGCCAGCAGCCAAGTGTCTCGCAACTTCTACGAGCAGTACTTC	CASSQVSRNFYEQYF